A selection of T cell receptor beta chains follows, all from one sample in a study of cytomegalovirus exposure and HLA in healthy donors. TCRdb's copy holds only in-frame clones and misses some; the assay was immunoSEQ multiplex PCR. The data contain roughly 170,000 clones, 70% to 80% of them singletons. Material for sequencing was PBMCs. The receptors shown here come from a man aged 25-45 years in good health and CMV-seronegative. The CDR3 runs from the conserved cysteine through the conserved F or W. Each record gives: V gene, clone size, D gene, J gene, CDR3 protein, CDR3 DNA. D genes are given only for firm matches. The size entry is marked missing in some rows and otherwise reads once, few, many or a size class.

v_call: TRBV21-1
clone_size: -
d_call: -
j_call: TRBJ2-5
cdr3_aa: CASISPGTSGICAETQYF
cdr3_nt: TGTGCCAGCATCTCTCCCGGGACTAGCGGGATTTGTGCAGAGACCCAGTACTTC

v_call: TRBV11-2
clone_size: -
d_call: -
j_call: TRBJ1-6
cdr3_aa: CASSLRGTDSPLHF
cdr3_nt: TGTGCCAGCAGCTTGAGGGGGACGGATTCACCCCTCCACTTT

v_call: TRBV2
clone_size: once
d_call: -
j_call: TRBJ2-3
cdr3_aa: CASSEGADYTQYF
cdr3_nt: TGTGCCAGCAGTGAGGGGGCGGATTATACGCAGTATTTT

v_call: TRBV7-6
clone_size: -
d_call: TRBD2
j_call: TRBJ2-1
cdr3_aa: CASSLWTSHEQFF
cdr3_nt: TGTGCCAGCAGCTTATGGACTAGCCATGAGCAGTTCTTC

v_call: TRBV11-3
clone_size: -
d_call: -
j_call: TRBJ2-5
cdr3_aa: CASSLAAGTQETQYF
cdr3_nt: TGTGCCAGCAGCTTAGCAGCAGGGACACAAGAGACCCAGTACTTC

v_call: TRBV18
clone_size: -
d_call: -
j_call: TRBJ2-7
cdr3_aa: CASSQFGQPYEQYF
cdr3_nt: TGTGCCAGCTCGCAATTCGGACAGCCCTACGAGCAGTACTTC

v_call: TRBV7-2
clone_size: -
d_call: -
j_call: TRBJ2-3
cdr3_aa: CASTKERALAYTQYF
cdr3_nt: TGTGCCAGCACCAAAGAGCGTGCCCTGGCCTATACGCAGTATTTT

v_call: TRBV9
clone_size: -
d_call: -
j_call: TRBJ1-3
cdr3_aa: CASSVASGSGNTIYF
cdr3_nt: TGTGCCAGCAGCGTAGCCTCAGGCTCTGGAAACACCATATATTTT

v_call: TRBV7-2
clone_size: -
d_call: TRBD1
j_call: TRBJ1-2
cdr3_aa: CASSQQGQVSNYGYTF
cdr3_nt: TGTGCCAGCAGCCAACAAGGACAGGTTTCGAACTATGGCTACACCTTC

v_call: TRBV13
clone_size: -
d_call: TRBD1
j_call: TRBJ2-3
cdr3_aa: CASSGDRGLADTQYF
cdr3_nt: TGTGCCAGCAGCGGGGACAGGGGGCTGGCAGATACGCAGTATTTT

v_call: TRBV7-3
clone_size: -
d_call: TRBD2
j_call: TRBJ2-3
cdr3_aa: CASSPGGITDTQYF
cdr3_nt: TGTGCCAGCAGCCCGGGGGGAATCACAGATACGCAGTATTTT

v_call: TRBV6-1
clone_size: once
d_call: -
j_call: TRBJ2-7
cdr3_aa: CASPGVSKSYEQYF
cdr3_nt: TGTGCCAGCCCCGGAGTTTCCAAGAGCTACGAGCAGTACTTC

v_call: TRBV19
clone_size: -
d_call: TRBD1
j_call: TRBJ1-5
cdr3_aa: CASSMGQGVNQPQHF
cdr3_nt: TGTGCCAGTAGTATGGGACAGGGGGTCAATCAGCCCCAGCATTTT

v_call: TRBV19
clone_size: -
d_call: TRBD2
j_call: TRBJ2-5
cdr3_aa: CASSRGGGETQYF
cdr3_nt: TGTGCCAGTAGTCGCGGGGGTGGCGAGACCCAGTACTTC

v_call: TRBV23-1
clone_size: -
d_call: TRBD1
j_call: TRBJ1-5
cdr3_aa: CASSPHGQVNQPQHF
cdr3_nt: TGCGCCAGCAGTCCACATGGACAGGTTAATCAGCCCCAGCATTTT

v_call: TRBV15
clone_size: -
d_call: TRBD1
j_call: TRBJ2-7
cdr3_aa: CATSRDLTGYVQYF
cdr3_nt: TGTGCCACCAGCAGAGATCTGACAGGGTACGTGCAGTACTTC

v_call: TRBV10-1
clone_size: -
d_call: -
j_call: TRBJ2-2
cdr3_aa: CASGGGLLGELFF
cdr3_nt: TGCGCCAGCGGCGGGGGCCTTTTAGGGGAGCTGTTTTTT

v_call: TRBV2
clone_size: -
d_call: -
j_call: TRBJ2-2
cdr3_aa: CASSANSWDTGELFF
cdr3_nt: TGTGCCAGCAGTGCGAATAGCTGGGACACCGGGGAGCTGTTTTTT

v_call: TRBV5-1
clone_size: -
d_call: -
j_call: TRBJ1-4
cdr3_aa: CASSLGGANEKLFF
cdr3_nt: TGCGCCAGCAGCTTGGGGGGAGCTAATGAAAAACTGTTTTTT

v_call: TRBV29-1
clone_size: once
d_call: -
j_call: TRBJ2-7
cdr3_aa: CSVEQGTSYEQYF
cdr3_nt: TGCAGCGTTGAGCAGGGGACCTCCTACGAGCAGTACTTC

v_call: TRBV5-1
clone_size: -
d_call: TRBD1
j_call: TRBJ2-2
cdr3_aa: CASSMHRGTGELFF
cdr3_nt: TGCGCCAGCAGCATGCACAGGGGCACCGGGGAGCTGTTTTTT

v_call: TRBV4-3
clone_size: -
d_call: -
j_call: TRBJ2-1
cdr3_aa: CASSQEGGRHNEQFF
cdr3_nt: TGCGCCAGCAGCCAAGAGGGGGGGCGTCACAATGAGCAGTTCTTC

v_call: TRBV30
clone_size: -
d_call: TRBD2
j_call: TRBJ2-1
cdr3_aa: CAWSGRLTSGNANEQFF
cdr3_nt: TGTGCCTGGAGTGGGCGACTGACTAGCGGGAATGCAAATGAGCAGTTCTTC

v_call: TRBV5-4
clone_size: -
d_call: -
j_call: TRBJ1-2
cdr3_aa: CASSASGGWANYGYTF
cdr3_nt: TGTGCCAGCAGCGCAAGCGGTGGCTGGGCTAACTATGGCTACACCTTC

v_call: TRBV2
clone_size: once
d_call: TRBD1
j_call: TRBJ2-7
cdr3_aa: CASSEAGTASYEQYF
cdr3_nt: TGTGCCAGCAGTGAAGCCGGGACAGCGTCCTACGAGCAGTACTTC

v_call: TRBV5-1
clone_size: -
d_call: TRBD1
j_call: TRBJ2-3
cdr3_aa: CASSSTGLDTDTQYF
cdr3_nt: TGCGCCAGCAGCTCGACAGGGCTTGACACAGATACGCAGTATTTT

v_call: TRBV18
clone_size: -
d_call: TRBD1
j_call: TRBJ1-2
cdr3_aa: CASSETGDYGYTF
cdr3_nt: TGTGCCAGCTCAGAGACAGGGGATTATGGCTACACCTTC

v_call: TRBV5-6
clone_size: few
d_call: -
j_call: TRBJ2-7
cdr3_aa: CASSLWGSGRGDDKYF
cdr3_nt: TGTGCCAGCAGCTTGTGGGGGAGCGGGCGGGGTGACGATAAGTACTTC

v_call: TRBV7-7
clone_size: -
d_call: TRBD2
j_call: TRBJ2-3
cdr3_aa: CASSPGLANTQYF
cdr3_nt: TGTGCTAGCAGCCCCGGACTAGCAAATACGCAGTATTTT

v_call: TRBV6-5
clone_size: few
d_call: -
j_call: TRBJ1-1
cdr3_aa: CASWPKGPHFTEAFF
cdr3_nt: TGTGCCAGCTGGCCCAAGGGGCCCCACTTCACTGAAGCTTTCTTT

v_call: TRBV10-3
clone_size: once
d_call: -
j_call: TRBJ1-3
cdr3_aa: CAISETTQRGGNTIYF
cdr3_nt: TGTGCCATCAGTGAGACCACCCAGAGGGGGGGAAACACCATATATTTT

v_call: TRBV11-2
clone_size: -
d_call: TRBD1
j_call: TRBJ1-5
cdr3_aa: CASSLTGRSNQPQHF
cdr3_nt: TGTGCCAGCAGCCTGACAGGGAGGAGCAATCAGCCCCAGCATTTT

v_call: TRBV7-9
clone_size: -
d_call: TRBD1
j_call: TRBJ2-7
cdr3_aa: CASSLNTGTGGREQYF
cdr3_nt: TGTGCCAGCAGCTTAAACACCGGGACAGGGGGCCGCGAGCAGTACTTC

v_call: TRBV4-1
clone_size: -
d_call: -
j_call: TRBJ2-2
cdr3_aa: CASSQGGSHTGELFF
cdr3_nt: TGCGCCAGCAGCCAAGGAGGGTCACACACCGGGGAGCTGTTTTTT

v_call: TRBV2
clone_size: -
d_call: -
j_call: TRBJ1-1
cdr3_aa: CASSSGSTWTEAFF
cdr3_nt: TGTGCCAGCAGTTCAGGGTCGACATGGACTGAAGCTTTCTTT

v_call: TRBV2
clone_size: once
d_call: TRBD1
j_call: TRBJ1-2
cdr3_aa: CASSESWDRGFTF
cdr3_nt: TGTGCCAGCAGTGAATCTTGGGACAGGGGGTTCACCTTC

v_call: TRBV10-3
clone_size: few
d_call: -
j_call: TRBJ2-7
cdr3_aa: CAISELRELNYEQYF
cdr3_nt: TGTGCCATCAGTGAGTTACGGGAGTTGAACTACGAGCAGTACTTC

v_call: TRBV19
clone_size: -
d_call: -
j_call: TRBJ1-1
cdr3_aa: CASTPIGSSRPEAFF
cdr3_nt: TGTGCCAGTACTCCCATTGGATCCTCGAGGCCTGAAGCTTTCTTT

v_call: TRBV4-1
clone_size: once
d_call: -
j_call: TRBJ1-1
cdr3_aa: CASSQEPIGGATEAFF
cdr3_nt: TGCGCCAGCAGCCAAGAACCTATAGGGGGGGCCACTGAAGCTTTCTTT

v_call: TRBV28
clone_size: -
d_call: -
j_call: TRBJ2-7
cdr3_aa: CASSLGREYEQYF
cdr3_nt: TGTGCCAGCAGTTTGGGCAGGGAATACGAGCAGTACTTC

v_call: TRBV7-2
clone_size: -
d_call: -
j_call: TRBJ1-2
cdr3_aa: CASNSPGSLSYGYTF
cdr3_nt: TGTGCCAGCAATTCTCCAGGGTCACTAAGTTATGGCTACACCTTC

v_call: TRBV28
clone_size: -
d_call: -
j_call: TRBJ1-3
cdr3_aa: CASSRRELSGNTIYF
cdr3_nt: TGTGCCAGCAGTCGCAGGGAACTCTCTGGAAACACCATATATTTT

v_call: TRBV10-3
clone_size: -
d_call: -
j_call: TRBJ2-6
cdr3_aa: CAIRQGSGANVLTF
cdr3_nt: TGTGCCATCAGACAGGGCTCTGGGGCCAACGTCCTGACTTTC

v_call: TRBV7-8
clone_size: -
d_call: -
j_call: TRBJ1-6
cdr3_aa: CASSSTQSSYNSPLHF
cdr3_nt: TGTGCCAGCAGCTCGACACAGAGCTCCTATAATTCACCCCTCCACTTT

v_call: TRBV5-1
clone_size: -
d_call: TRBD1
j_call: TRBJ1-2
cdr3_aa: CASSLAGGGYTF
cdr3_nt: TGCGCCAGCAGCTTGGCAGGGGGTGGCTACACCTTC

v_call: TRBV7-9
clone_size: -
d_call: -
j_call: TRBJ2-2
cdr3_aa: CASSLLATGELFF
cdr3_nt: TGTGCCAGCAGCTTACTAGCCACCGGGGAGCTGTTTTTT

v_call: TRBV5-4
clone_size: -
d_call: TRBD1
j_call: TRBJ2-5
cdr3_aa: CASSYYRGQTQYF
cdr3_nt: TGTGCCAGCAGTTATTACAGGGGGCAGACCCAGTACTTC

v_call: TRBV7-9
clone_size: -
d_call: TRBD1
j_call: TRBJ1-1
cdr3_aa: CASSPHPGTGVSNTEAFF
cdr3_nt: TGTGCCAGCAGCCCGCACCCGGGGACAGGGGTCAGCAACACTGAAGCTTTCTTT

v_call: TRBV5-6
clone_size: -
d_call: -
j_call: TRBJ2-5
cdr3_aa: CASNQGPRETQYF
cdr3_nt: TGTGCCAGCAACCAGGGCCCCAGAGAGACCCAGTACTTC

v_call: TRBV18
clone_size: -
d_call: -
j_call: TRBJ2-5
cdr3_aa: CASSPTRDTQETQYF
cdr3_nt: TGTGCCAGCTCACCGACGAGGGACACCCAAGAGACCCAGTACTTC

v_call: TRBV6-5
clone_size: few
d_call: TRBD1
j_call: TRBJ2-7
cdr3_aa: CASSYSKAGGWWEQYF
cdr3_nt: TGTGCCAGCAGTTACTCTAAGGCAGGGGGCTGGTGGGAGCAGTACTTC

v_call: TRBV6-5
clone_size: -
d_call: -
j_call: TRBJ2-5
cdr3_aa: CASSYLGGTQYF
cdr3_nt: TGTGCCAGCAGTTACCTCGGGGGGACCCAGTACTTC

v_call: TRBV29-1
clone_size: -
d_call: TRBD2
j_call: TRBJ2-5
cdr3_aa: CSVEVLAGARGTQYF
cdr3_nt: TGCAGCGTTGAAGTACTAGCGGGCGCCCGAGGGACCCAGTACTTC

v_call: TRBV10-1
clone_size: -
d_call: TRBD2
j_call: TRBJ2-1
cdr3_aa: CASSGDGLAGLIRPGQFF
cdr3_nt: TGCGCCAGCAGTGGAGATGGACTAGCGGGATTAATCAGACCCGGGCAGTTCTTC